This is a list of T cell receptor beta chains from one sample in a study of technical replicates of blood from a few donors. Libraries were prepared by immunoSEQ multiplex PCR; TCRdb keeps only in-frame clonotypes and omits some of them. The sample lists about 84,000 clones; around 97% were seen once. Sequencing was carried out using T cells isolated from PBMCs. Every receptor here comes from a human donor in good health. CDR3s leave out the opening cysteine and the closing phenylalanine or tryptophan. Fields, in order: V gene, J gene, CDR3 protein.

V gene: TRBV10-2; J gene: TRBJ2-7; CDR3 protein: ASSVQDTYEQY
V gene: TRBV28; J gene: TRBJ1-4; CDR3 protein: ASSSIGGSGEKLF
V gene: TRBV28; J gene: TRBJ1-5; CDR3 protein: ASSTSTEFYSNQPQH
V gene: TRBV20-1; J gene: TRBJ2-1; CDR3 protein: SGITGREQF
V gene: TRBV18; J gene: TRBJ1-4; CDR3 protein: ASSSETREANEKLF
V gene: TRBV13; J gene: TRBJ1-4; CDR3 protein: ASSLQGGANEKLF
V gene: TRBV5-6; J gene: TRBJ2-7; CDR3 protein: ASSSGTGYYEQY
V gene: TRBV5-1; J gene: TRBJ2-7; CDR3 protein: ASSLSTGLLYEQY
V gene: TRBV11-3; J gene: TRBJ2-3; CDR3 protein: ASSLETASTDTQY
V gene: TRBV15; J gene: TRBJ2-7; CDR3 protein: ATSIGQGYEQY
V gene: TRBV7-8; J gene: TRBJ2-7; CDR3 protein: ASSPFRQGQDEQY
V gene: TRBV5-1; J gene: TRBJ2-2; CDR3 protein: ASSPGQNTGELF
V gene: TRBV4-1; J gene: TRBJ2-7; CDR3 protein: ASSQAGTSGWYEQY
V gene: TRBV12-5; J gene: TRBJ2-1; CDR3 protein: ASGLTLTGGNYNEQF
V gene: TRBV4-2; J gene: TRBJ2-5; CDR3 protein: ASSQDASQETQY
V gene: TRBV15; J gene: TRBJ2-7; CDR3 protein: ATSGGHLLLSYEQY
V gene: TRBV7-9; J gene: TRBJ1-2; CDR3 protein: ASSLSPGQSIYGYT
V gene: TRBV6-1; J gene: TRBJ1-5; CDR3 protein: ASSVLWQARFQPQH
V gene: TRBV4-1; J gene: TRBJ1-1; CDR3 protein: ASSQDRRARSTEAF
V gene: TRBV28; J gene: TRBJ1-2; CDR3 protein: ASSSYSGYT
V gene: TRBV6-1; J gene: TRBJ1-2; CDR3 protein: ASSELGGFYGYT
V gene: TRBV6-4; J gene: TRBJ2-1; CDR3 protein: ASSSGTGLGNEQF
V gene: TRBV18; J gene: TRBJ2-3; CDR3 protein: ASSMSRSGTDTQY
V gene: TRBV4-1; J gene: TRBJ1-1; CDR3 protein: ASSQALTASTEAF
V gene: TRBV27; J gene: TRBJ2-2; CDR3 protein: ASSLTSGTSGTSTGELF
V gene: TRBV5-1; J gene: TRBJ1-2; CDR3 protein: ASSLGLGYT
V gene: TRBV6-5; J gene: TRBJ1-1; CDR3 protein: ASSYSAGGTEAF
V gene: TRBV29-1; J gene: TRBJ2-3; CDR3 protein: SVGMDTQY
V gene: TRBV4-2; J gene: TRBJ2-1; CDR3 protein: ASSQDEGGGAYNEQF
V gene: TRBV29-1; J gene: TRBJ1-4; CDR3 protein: SVEDDRVGKLF
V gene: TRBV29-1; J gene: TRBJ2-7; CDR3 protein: SVEDLSGDYEQY
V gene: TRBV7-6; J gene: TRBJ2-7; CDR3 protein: ASSFLIRLALSSYEQY
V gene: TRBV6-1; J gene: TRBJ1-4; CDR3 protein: ASSARGTNEKLF
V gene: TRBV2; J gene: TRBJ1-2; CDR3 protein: ASSTDRGLDYGYT
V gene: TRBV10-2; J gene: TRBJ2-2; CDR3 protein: ASSESTWLAGITGELF
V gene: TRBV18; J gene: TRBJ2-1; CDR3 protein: ASSPNSLLTYNEQF
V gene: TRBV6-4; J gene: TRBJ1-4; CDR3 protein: ASSRDTAINEKLF
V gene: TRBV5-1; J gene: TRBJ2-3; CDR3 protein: ASSRAGGPSDTQY
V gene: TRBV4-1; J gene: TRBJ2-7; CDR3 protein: ASSQDAGGTYEQY
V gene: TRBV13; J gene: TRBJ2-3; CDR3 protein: ASSSTRFTDTQY
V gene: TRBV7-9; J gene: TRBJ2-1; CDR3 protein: ASINTIGRTDEQF
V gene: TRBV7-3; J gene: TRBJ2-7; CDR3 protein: ASSLRDDRGYEQY
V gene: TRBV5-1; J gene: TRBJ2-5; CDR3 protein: ASSVDSWETQY
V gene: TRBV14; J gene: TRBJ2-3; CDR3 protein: ASSLPGTSLFKRY
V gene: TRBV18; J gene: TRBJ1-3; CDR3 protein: ASSPIGVSGNTIY
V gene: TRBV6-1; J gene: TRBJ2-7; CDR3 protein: ASSDPWSGYEQY
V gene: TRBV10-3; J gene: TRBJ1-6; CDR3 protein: AISARGDNSPLH
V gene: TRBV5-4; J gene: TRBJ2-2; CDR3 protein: ASAQGAIGELF
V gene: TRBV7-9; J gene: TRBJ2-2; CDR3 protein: ASSHLIGRNTGELF
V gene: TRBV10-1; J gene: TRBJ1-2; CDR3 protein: ARRGDHLFDYGYT
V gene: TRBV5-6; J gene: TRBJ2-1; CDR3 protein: ASSLAPGTTTYNEQF
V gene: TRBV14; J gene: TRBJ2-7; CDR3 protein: ASSQGRGPYEQY
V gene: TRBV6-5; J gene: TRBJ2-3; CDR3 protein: ASSYGGHTQY
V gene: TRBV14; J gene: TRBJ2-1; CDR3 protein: ASSQEGRVSGRAEREQF
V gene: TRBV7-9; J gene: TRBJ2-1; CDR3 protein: ASSPQEGPRTTSYNEQF
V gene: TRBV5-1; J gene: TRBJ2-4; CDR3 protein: ASSLLSTSLAKNIQY
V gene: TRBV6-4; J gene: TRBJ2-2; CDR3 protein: ASSPSNTGELF
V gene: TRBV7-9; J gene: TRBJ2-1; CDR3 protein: ASSLDWANEQF
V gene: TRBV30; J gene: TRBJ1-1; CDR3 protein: AWSPGNTEAF